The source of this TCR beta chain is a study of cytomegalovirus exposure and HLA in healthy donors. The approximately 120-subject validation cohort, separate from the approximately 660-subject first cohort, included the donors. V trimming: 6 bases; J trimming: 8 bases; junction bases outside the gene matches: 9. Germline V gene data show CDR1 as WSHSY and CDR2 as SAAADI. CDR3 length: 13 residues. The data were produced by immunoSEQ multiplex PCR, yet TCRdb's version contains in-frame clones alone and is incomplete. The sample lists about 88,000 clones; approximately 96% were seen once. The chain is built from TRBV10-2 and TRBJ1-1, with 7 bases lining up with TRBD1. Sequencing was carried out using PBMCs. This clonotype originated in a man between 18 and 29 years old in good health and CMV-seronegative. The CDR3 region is CASRDLQGREAFF. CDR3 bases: TGCGCCAGCAGGGATTTACAGGGGCGCGAAGCTTTCTTT.